Each of the 21 T cell receptor beta chains below was sequenced from the same sample in a study of T cell clones after liver transplantation. Some clones are missing from TCRdb's copy, which holds only in-frame ones; the method was immunoSEQ multiplex PCR. The table lists about 21,000 clones, approximately 94% of them singletons. The specimen comprised CD8+ T cells from blood, sampled less than 26 months after liver transplant. The receptors were sampled from a human patient who received a liver transplant. Part of the T cell pool may stem from the graft donor.

V and J are TRBV15 and TRBJ1-4; 7 nucleotides match TRBD1. Germline V gene lookup returns CDR1 LNHNV and CDR2 YYDKDF (reference sequence). The CDR3 extends over 16 amino acids. V trimming: 3 bases; J trimming: 7 bases; junction bases outside the gene matches: 11. The CDR3: CATSSGTDSSSEKLFF. In DNA, the CDR3 is TGTGCCACCAGCAGCGGGACAGATAGTTCTAGTGAAAAACTGTTTTTT.

The chain recombines TRBV2 with TRBJ2-5; 8 nucleotides agree with TRBD2. Trimming cost V 5 bases and J 2 bases; bases outside gene matches: 13. CDR3 length equals 17 residues. Germline lookup yields CDR1 SNHLY and CDR2 FYNNEI. The CDR3: CASSYYLAGSLQETQYF. CDR3 coding DNA: TGTGCCAGCAGTTACTACCTAGCGGGCAGCCTTCAAGAGACCCAGTACTTC.

V is TRBV2 and J is TRBJ2-6, with a tentative D call TRBD1 (6 bases). V dropped 6 bases and J dropped 4 bases, with 13 bases sitting between them. The CDR3 length is 15 residues. Germline CDR1 and CDR2: SNHLY and FYNNEI. CDR3 coding DNA: TGTGCCAGCAGCCCCAGGGGTAGCGGGGCCAACGTCCTGACTTTC. This translates into CASSPRGSGANVLTF.

The chain combines TRBV18 with TRBJ2-7, with 9 bases matching TRBD1. The V segment lost 4 bases and the J segment 9 bases; nucleotides outside the gene matches: 16. Germline V gene data show CDR1 as KGHSH and CDR2 as LQKENI. The CDR3 sequence is 16 residues long. As DNA, the CDR3 is TGTGCCAGCTCACGGTCCGCCGACAGGGGGGTTAGGGTGCAGTACTTC. It is translated as CASSRSADRGVRVQYF.

The chain recombines TRBV7-9 with TRBJ1-5; D unclear. The germline V and J ends were trimmed by 0 bases and 4 bases, with 1 base remaining between them. The germline V gene has CDR1 SEHNR and CDR2 FQNEAQ (reference sequence). This CDR3 region has 12 residues. CDR3 amino acids: CASSLANQPQHF. The CDR3 region has the DNA TGTGCCAGCAGCTTAGCTAATCAGCCCCAGCATTTT. The full variable domain, its missing parts supplied by reference TRBV7-9 and TRBJ1-5, is DTGVSQNPRHKITKRGQNVTFRCDPISEHNRLYWYRQTLGQGPEFLTYFQNEAQLEKSRLLSDRFSAERPKGSFSTLEIQRTEQGDSAMYLCASSLANQPQHFGDGTRLSIL.

Remarks on this clone: Mismatch with germline at one junction end may stem from a read error. The rearrangement links TRBV7-7 to TRBJ2-5; the match to TRBD2 covers 12 bases. The length of the CDR3 is 16 residues. Germline CDR1 SSHAT, CDR2 FNYEAQ (reference sequence). CDR3 coding DNA: TGTGCTAGCAGCTTAGCGCTGACTAGCGGGAGTAAGACCCAGTACTTC. This encodes CASSLALTSGSKTQYF.

The chain employs TRBV2 and TRBJ2-7; 9 bases match TRBD2. The germline V gene has CDR1 SNHLY and CDR2 FYNNEI. With 7 bases clipped from V and 3 bases from J, the junction kept 10 bases outside the gene matches. CDR3 length: 15 amino acids. The CDR3 protein is CASMGREGPDYEQYF. CDR3 nucleotide sequence: TGTGCCAGCATGGGGCGGGAGGGCCCGGACTACGAGCAGTACTTC.

This sequence joins TRBV29-1 and TRBJ1-1; 7 bases are a match to TRBD1. The V gene's germline CDR1 is SQVTM and CDR2 ANQGSEA. Trimming removed 7 bases from V and 1 base from J; junction bases left unmatched: 6. The CDR3 sequence is 13 residues long. The CDR3 here is CSAWGQSNTEAFF. CDR3 nucleotide sequence: TGCAGCGCCTGGGGACAGTCGAACACTGAAGCTTTCTTT.

This clone is a singleton in its sample. V usage is TRBV30 and J usage is TRBJ2-7; no reliable D call. The V end lost 1 base, the J end lost 6 bases, and 4 bases lay between the germline ends. Germline loops: CDR1 GTSNPN, CDR2 SVGIG (reference sequence). The CDR3 totals 10 residues. CDR3 coding DNA: TGTGCCTGGAGTGATAGCGAGCAGTACTTC. Protein product: CAWSDSEQYF.

The chain links TRBV29-1 to TRBJ2-7, with 9 bases identical to TRBD1. V was clipped by 7 bases and J by 2 bases; unmatched bases: 3. The CDR3 loop spans 12 amino acids. CDR1 and CDR2 from the germline V gene are SQVTM and ANQGSEA. The CDR3, as DNA: TGCAGCGGCGGGACAGGGACCTACGAGCAGTACTTC. It translates to CSGGTGTYEQYF.

The rearrangement joins TRBV4-1 to TRBJ1-1; unclear D gene. This CDR3 comprises 12 residues. The germline CDR1 and CDR2 sequences are MGHRA and YSYEKL. Trimming left V 3 bases short and J 4 bases short, with 6 bases between. The chain's CDR3 is CASSQDGTEAFF. In nucleotides, the CDR3 is TGCGCCAGCAGCCAGGACGGCACTGAAGCTTTCTTT.

This sequence joins TRBV6-6 and TRBJ2-7; a possible D gene is TRBD1 (6 bases). Germline V gene data show CDR1 as MNHNY and CDR2 as SVGAGI (reference sequence). V was clipped by 0 bases and J by 1 base, with 13 bases between them. The CDR3 loop spans 16 amino acids. The CDR3: CASSYSKGHLSYEQYF. DNA of the CDR3: TGTGCCAGCAGTTACTCGAAGGGACATCTATCCTACGAGCAGTACTTC.

V is TRBV7-2 and J is TRBJ1-1; weak D call: TRBD1 (5 bases). Looked up from germline, CDR1 is SGHTA and CDR2 is FQGNSA. The CDR3 totals 15 residues. Trimming took 2 bases from V and 5 from J, leaving 15 bases between them. CDR3 residues: CASSLLRGGRTEAFF. As DNA, the CDR3 is TGTGCCAGCAGCTTACTGCGCGGGGGACGGACTGAAGCTTTCTTT.

This clone was seen only once. This chain links TRBV5-5 with TRBJ2-7; D may match TRBD1 or TRBD2 (6 bases each). With 1 base removed from V and 7 bases from J, the gap between germline ends came to 15 bases. The germline V gene encodes CDR1 SGHKS and CDR2 YYEKEE (reference sequence). The CDR3 extends over 14 amino acids. The CDR3 is CASSLYRGLDEQYF. CDR3 coding DNA: TGTGCCAGCAGCTTGTACCGGGGGCTAGATGAGCAGTACTTC.

The rearrangement links TRBV4-3 to TRBJ2-7, with D uncertain. V dropped 0 bases and J dropped 1 base, with 10 bases sitting between them. CDR1 and CDR2 (germline): LGHNA, YSLEER. The CDR3 contains 15 residues. The CDR3 DNA follows: TGCGCCAGCAGCCAAGATTTTGGCAGATCCTACGAGCAGTACTTC. Its translation is CASSQDFGRSYEQYF.

The chain carries TRBV19 and TRBJ2-1; 7 nucleotides match TRBD2. J gave up 6 bases and V 3 bases, and 5 bases lay outside the gene matches. CDR3 length equals 14 residues. Germline values: CDR1 LNHDA, CDR2 SQIVND (reference sequence). The CDR3 nucleotides read TGTGCCAGTAGTATCCTCCTAGCGGCCAATGAGCAGTTCTTC. Protein: CASSILLAANEQFF. The full variable domain, rest sourced from reference TRBV19 and TRBJ2-1, is DGGITQSPKYLFRKEGQNVTLSCEQNLNHDAMYWYRQDPGQGLRLIYYSQIVNDFQKGDIAEGYSVSREKKESFPLTVTSAQKNPTAFYLCASSILLAANEQFFGPGTRLTVL.

The chain recombines TRBV23-1 with TRBJ2-3; TRBD1 might be the D (6 bases). TRBV23-1 is filed as an ORF, its function uncertain. The V gene lost 2 bases and the J gene lost 1 base, with 16 bases spanning the gap. The CDR3 loop spans 17 amino acids. CDR3 nucleotide sequence: TGCGCCAGCAGTCAACTCTGGGACATCGGGGGCACAGATACGCAGTATTTT. Translated: CASSQLWDIGGTDTQYF.

The chain is built from TRBV7-2 and TRBJ2-1; D ambiguous. CDR3 length: 16 amino acids. Trimming removed 4 bases at V and 4 bases at J, with 17 bases between. CDR1 and CDR2 from the germline V gene are SGHTA and FQGNSA. CDR3 amino acids: CASSSTPQDVYNEQFF. The CDR3 DNA sequence: TGTGCCAGCAGCTCCACGCCCCAGGACGTGTACAATGAGCAGTTCTTC.

V and J are TRBV27 and TRBJ2-1; 11 nucleotides agree with TRBD2. CDR1 is MNHEY and CDR2 is SMNVEV in the germline V gene (reference sequence). J gave up 4 bases and V 10 bases, and 9 bases lay outside the gene matches. CDR3 size: 15 residues. The chain's CDR3 is CATSRGTSGYNEQFF. The CDR3 DNA follows: TGTGCCACTAGCCGCGGGACTAGCGGATACAATGAGCAGTTCTTC.

The chain has TRBV4-1 and TRBJ2-6; possibly TRBD1 or TRBD2 for D (6 bases each). Trimming removed 1 base from V and 5 bases from J, with 12 bases in between. The CDR3 covers 16 residues. From germline, CDR1 is MGHRA and CDR2 YSYEKL. This CDR3 is CASSQAEGGWANVLTF. The CDR3 nucleotides are TGCGCCAGCAGCCAAGCGGAGGGGGGCTGGGCCAACGTCCTGACTTTC.

J is TRBJ2-1 and V is TRBV27; 8 bases are shared with TRBD2. Trimming at V came to 5 bases and at J to 8 bases, leaving 11 bases not matched to a gene. The CDR3 has 15 residues. Germline CDR1 reads MNHEY; CDR2 reads SMNVEV (reference sequence). The DNA of the CDR3 is TGTGCCAGCAGTCCCAAGAGCGGGAGTTGGTATGAGCAGTTCTTC. As protein: CASSPKSGSWYEQFF.